These T cell receptor beta chains were read from a single sample in a study of control samples from healthy donors and cancer patients. Profiled with immunoSEQ multiplex PCR; TCRdb holds only in-frame clones, not every one. The sample holds tens of thousands of clones, about 80% seen once. Material: blood. The receptors derive from a man aged 45-65 years in good health. Each CDR3 is given with its conserved first and last residue. Each record gives: CDR3 DNA, CDR3 protein, clone size, V gene, J gene, D gene. A D gene is named only where the DNA matches it firmly. For some rows the clone size is stated as once, few or many, or as a class when expanded; others skip it.

CDR3 DNA: TGTGCCAGTAGTATAGGGGGGACGCCCCAGCATTTT
CDR3 protein: CASSIGGTPQHF
clone size: .
V gene: TRBV19
J gene: TRBJ1-5
D gene: .

CDR3 DNA: TGTGCCAGCAGCTTAACGGGTAGCGGGGATGAGCAGTTCTTC
CDR3 protein: CASSLTGSGDEQFF
clone size: .
V gene: TRBV7-3
J gene: TRBJ2-1
D gene: TRBD2

CDR3 DNA: TGTGCCAGCAGCTTGGGGCGAAGTTCTAGCGGCAATGAGCAGTTCTTC
CDR3 protein: CASSLGRSSSGNEQFF
clone size: .
V gene: TRBV5-4
J gene: TRBJ2-1
D gene: TRBD2

CDR3 DNA: TGTGCCAGCAGCCCCACTCGGACGGCGGGCAATCAGCCCCAGCATTTT
CDR3 protein: CASSPTRTAGNQPQHF
clone size: .
V gene: TRBV7-8
J gene: TRBJ1-5
D gene: .

CDR3 DNA: TGCAGCGTGGATATAGGTGGGAACACTGAAGCTTTCTTT
CDR3 protein: CSVDIGGNTEAFF
clone size: .
V gene: TRBV29-1
J gene: TRBJ1-1
D gene: .

CDR3 DNA: TGTGCCAGTAGTATAGGACACCTGAACACTGAAGCTTTCTTT
CDR3 protein: CASSIGHLNTEAFF
clone size: .
V gene: TRBV19
J gene: TRBJ1-1
D gene: .

CDR3 DNA: TGTGCCAGCGTGGGGGAGTGTGGGACAGGGGTACCCTACGAGCAGTACTTC
CDR3 protein: CASVGECGTGVPYEQYF
clone size: .
V gene: TRBV21-1
J gene: TRBJ2-7
D gene: .

CDR3 DNA: TGTGCCAGCAGCCGAGTCCTTACTAGCGGCCTCTACGAGCAGTACTTC
CDR3 protein: CASSRVLTSGLYEQYF
clone size: .
V gene: TRBV7-8
J gene: TRBJ2-7
D gene: TRBD2

CDR3 DNA: TGTGCCAGCAGTGCCGACAGGCAAGAGACCCAGTACTTC
CDR3 protein: CASSADRQETQYF
clone size: .
V gene: TRBV28
J gene: TRBJ2-5
D gene: .

CDR3 DNA: TGTGCCAGCAGTCTACTAGCGGGAGGCAACGAGCAGTACTTC
CDR3 protein: CASSLLAGGNEQYF
clone size: .
V gene: TRBV28
J gene: TRBJ2-7
D gene: TRBD2

CDR3 DNA: TGTGCCAGCACCGGTGGCACAGATACGCAGTATTTT
CDR3 protein: CASTGGTDTQYF
clone size: .
V gene: TRBV2
J gene: TRBJ2-3
D gene: .

CDR3 DNA: TGTGCCAGCAGCTTAGGGACAGGGGACGCCACTGAAGCTTTCTTT
CDR3 protein: CASSLGTGDATEAFF
clone size: .
V gene: TRBV7-6
J gene: TRBJ1-1
D gene: TRBD1

CDR3 DNA: TGCGCCAGCAGCCAAGAGTATACAAATCTAGCCAAAAACATTCAGTACTTC
CDR3 protein: CASSQEYTNLAKNIQYF
clone size: .
V gene: TRBV4-3
J gene: TRBJ2-4
D gene: .

CDR3 DNA: TGCGCCAGCAGCTCCGGGGTCTCGAACTATGGCTACACCTTC
CDR3 protein: CASSSGVSNYGYTF
clone size: .
V gene: TRBV5-1
J gene: TRBJ1-2
D gene: .

CDR3 DNA: TGTGCCAGCAGTGCTGGCCGACTAGCGGGAGGAGCCTCCTACAATGAGCAGTTCTTC
CDR3 protein: CASSAGRLAGGASYNEQFF
clone size: .
V gene: TRBV6-2/TRBV6-3
J gene: TRBJ2-1
D gene: TRBD2

CDR3 DNA: TGTGCCAGCAGCCCAAGGCACCCCTACGAGCAGTACTTC
CDR3 protein: CASSPRHPYEQYF
clone size: .
V gene: TRBV11-3
J gene: TRBJ2-7
D gene: .

CDR3 DNA: TGTGCCAGCAGTTACGGGAGGGCGGGCACTGAAGCTTTCTTT
CDR3 protein: CASSYGRAGTEAFF
clone size: .
V gene: TRBV6-2/TRBV6-3
J gene: TRBJ1-1
D gene: .

CDR3 DNA: TGTGCCAGCACCAAGCGAGTAGGGGGCTTAGAGACCCAGTACTTC
CDR3 protein: CASTKRVGGLETQYF
clone size: .
V gene: TRBV7-9
J gene: TRBJ2-5
D gene: TRBD1

CDR3 DNA: TGTGCCAGCAGCCCTATTGGACAGATTAACACTGAAGCTTTCTTT
CDR3 protein: CASSPIGQINTEAFF
clone size: .
V gene: TRBV3-1/TRBV3-2
J gene: TRBJ1-1
D gene: .

CDR3 DNA: TGTGCCACCAGCTCCCGACTAGCGGGAGGGTATAATGAGCAGTTCTTC
CDR3 protein: CATSSRLAGGYNEQFF
clone size: .
V gene: TRBV15
J gene: TRBJ2-1
D gene: TRBD2

CDR3 DNA: TGTGCCAGCACCTCCGGGGCCGGGGAGCTGTTTTTT
CDR3 protein: CASTSGAGELFF
clone size: .
V gene: TRBV28
J gene: TRBJ2-2
D gene: .

CDR3 DNA: TGCGCCAGCAGCCAAGGGACTAGCTGGGCAGATACGCAGTATTTT
CDR3 protein: CASSQGTSWADTQYF
clone size: .
V gene: TRBV4-3
J gene: TRBJ2-3
D gene: TRBD2

CDR3 DNA: TGTGCCAGCAGTGGCAACAATGAGCAGTTCTTC
CDR3 protein: CASSGNNEQFF
clone size: .
V gene: TRBV12-3/TRBV12-4
J gene: TRBJ2-1
D gene: .

CDR3 DNA: TGTGCCAGTAGTGCCAACTCGAGGGACGGGGCCATTCAGTACTTC
CDR3 protein: CASSANSRDGAIQYF
clone size: few
V gene: TRBV19
J gene: TRBJ2-4
D gene: .

CDR3 DNA: TGTGCCAGCAGCTTATTCCCCGGCGGGGCTGGTACCCCAGATACGCAGTATTTT
CDR3 protein: CASSLFPGGAGTPDTQYF
clone size: .
V gene: TRBV7-8
J gene: TRBJ2-3
D gene: .

CDR3 DNA: TGTGCCAGCAGTCGGACTAGCGGGAGTGAAGATACGCAGTATTTT
CDR3 protein: CASSRTSGSEDTQYF
clone size: .
V gene: TRBV2
J gene: TRBJ2-3
D gene: TRBD2

CDR3 DNA: TGTGCCAGCAGTTACTCGGCCCAGGGCAACGAGCAGTACTTC
CDR3 protein: CASSYSAQGNEQYF
clone size: .
V gene: TRBV6-5
J gene: TRBJ2-7
D gene: .

CDR3 DNA: TGCAGCGTTGAAGGGGGGTTACTGAACACTGAAGCTTTCTTT
CDR3 protein: CSVEGGLLNTEAFF
clone size: few
V gene: TRBV29-1
J gene: TRBJ1-1
D gene: .

CDR3 DNA: TGCGCCAGCAGCCAAGAAGGGTCAGGGGTTAGCGAAAAACTGTTTTTT
CDR3 protein: CASSQEGSGVSEKLFF
clone size: .
V gene: TRBV4-3
J gene: TRBJ1-4
D gene: .

CDR3 DNA: TGTGCCAGCAGCCAAGAGGGACTTTACTACGAGCAGTACTTC
CDR3 protein: CASSQEGLYYEQYF
clone size: .
V gene: TRBV3-1/TRBV3-2
J gene: TRBJ2-7
D gene: .

CDR3 DNA: TGTGCCAGCAGCTTAGGGCTAGCGGGTGGCCAAGAGACCCAGTACTTC
CDR3 protein: CASSLGLAGGQETQYF
clone size: .
V gene: TRBV7-2
J gene: TRBJ2-5
D gene: TRBD2

CDR3 DNA: TGTGCCAGCATTTCCCGGACCTCTGGGGCCAACGTCCTGACTTTC
CDR3 protein: CASISRTSGANVLTF
clone size: .
V gene: TRBV27
J gene: TRBJ2-6
D gene: .

CDR3 DNA: TGTGCCACCAGTGATGCCGGTCCCCATAATAGCAATCAGCCCCAGCATTTT
CDR3 protein: CATSDAGPHNSNQPQHF
clone size: .
V gene: TRBV24-1
J gene: TRBJ1-5
D gene: .

CDR3 DNA: TGTGCCAGCTCACAAACACCGAACACTGAAGCTTTCTTT
CDR3 protein: CASSQTPNTEAFF
clone size: .
V gene: TRBV18
J gene: TRBJ1-1
D gene: .

CDR3 DNA: TGTGCCAGCAGCGTAGTACAGGGGGCGACCGGGGAGCTGTTTTTT
CDR3 protein: CASSVVQGATGELFF
clone size: .
V gene: TRBV9
J gene: TRBJ2-2
D gene: TRBD1

CDR3 DNA: TGCAGCGTGGAGCCCGGGACAGGGGGAACGAGTGAGCAGTTCTTC
CDR3 protein: CSVEPGTGGTSEQFF
clone size: once
V gene: TRBV29-1
J gene: TRBJ2-1
D gene: TRBD1

CDR3 DNA: TGTGCCAGCAGTTACGCCCGAATGAACACTGAAGCTTTCTTT
CDR3 protein: CASSYARMNTEAFF
clone size: .
V gene: TRBV6-2/TRBV6-3
J gene: TRBJ1-1
D gene: .

CDR3 DNA: TGTGCCAGCTCACGGGGGACAGGGACTTACAATGAGCAGTTCTTC
CDR3 protein: CASSRGTGTYNEQFF
clone size: .
V gene: TRBV18
J gene: TRBJ2-1
D gene: TRBD1

CDR3 DNA: TGTGCCTGGAGTGGTTGGCCACAGGGTACGCAGTATTTT
CDR3 protein: CAWSGWPQGTQYF
clone size: .
V gene: TRBV30
J gene: TRBJ2-3
D gene: .

CDR3 DNA: TGTGCCAGCAGCCAAGATAGCGACTACACAGATACGCAGTATTTT
CDR3 protein: CASSQDSDYTDTQYF
clone size: .
V gene: TRBV3-1/TRBV3-2
J gene: TRBJ2-3
D gene: .

CDR3 DNA: TGTGCCAGCAGCAAAGATCAAGGGACAGCTAATTCACCCCTCCACTTT
CDR3 protein: CASSKDQGTANSPLHF
clone size: .
V gene: TRBV21-1
J gene: TRBJ1-6
D gene: .

CDR3 DNA: TGTGCCAGCAGTGAAGCCCCGCCCGGGGGGGGGCTACAAGAGACCCAGTACTTC
CDR3 protein: CASSEAPPGGGLQETQYF
clone size: .
V gene: TRBV6-1
J gene: TRBJ2-5
D gene: TRBD2

CDR3 DNA: TGTGCCAGCAGTGAGAGCACACAGGGGGTAGGGCAGCCCCAGCATTTT
CDR3 protein: CASSESTQGVGQPQHF
clone size: once
V gene: TRBV25-1
J gene: TRBJ1-5
D gene: TRBD1